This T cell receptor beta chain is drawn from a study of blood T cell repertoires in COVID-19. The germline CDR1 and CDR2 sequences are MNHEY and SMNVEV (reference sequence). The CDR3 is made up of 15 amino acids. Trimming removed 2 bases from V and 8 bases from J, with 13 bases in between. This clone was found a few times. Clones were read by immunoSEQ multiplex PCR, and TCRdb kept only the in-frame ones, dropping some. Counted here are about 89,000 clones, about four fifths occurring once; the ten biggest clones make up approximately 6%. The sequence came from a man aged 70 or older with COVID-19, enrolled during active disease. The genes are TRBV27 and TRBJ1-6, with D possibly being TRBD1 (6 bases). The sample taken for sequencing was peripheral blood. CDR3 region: CASSLRDTSDSPLHF. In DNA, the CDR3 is TGTGCCAGCAGTTTACGGGACACCTCCGATTCACCCCTCCACTTT.